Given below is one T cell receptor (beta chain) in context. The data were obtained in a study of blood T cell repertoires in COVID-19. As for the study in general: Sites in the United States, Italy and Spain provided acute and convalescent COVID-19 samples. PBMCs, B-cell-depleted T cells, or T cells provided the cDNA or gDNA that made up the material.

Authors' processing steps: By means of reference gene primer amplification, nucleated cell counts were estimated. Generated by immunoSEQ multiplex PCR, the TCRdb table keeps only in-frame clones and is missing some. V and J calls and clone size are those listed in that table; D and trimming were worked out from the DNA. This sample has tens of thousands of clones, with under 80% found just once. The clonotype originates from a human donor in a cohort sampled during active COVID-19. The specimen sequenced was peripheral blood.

The CDR3 protein is CASSYDRGISSPLHF. CDR3 nucleotide sequence: TGTGCCAGCAGTTACGACAGGGGAATAAGTTCACCCCTCCACTTT. The chain is built from TRBV6-5 and TRBJ1-6; TRBD1 matches 8 bases. CDR1 is MNHEY, CDR2 SVGAGI, per germline. The CDR3 is made up of 15 amino acids. The junction had 6 bases not matched to a gene; V was cut back by 2 bases and J by 9 bases.